The entry that follows covers one T cell receptor (beta chain) sequence. Trimming removed 1 base from V and 6 bases from J; junction bases left unmatched: 3. CDR3 length: 15 amino acids. Germline V gene data show CDR1 as SGHNT and CDR2 as YYREEE (reference sequence). This sample is part of a study of T cell responses to AZD1222 COVID-19 vaccine. Profiled with immunoSEQ multiplex PCR; TCRdb holds only in-frame clones, not every one. Of about 100,000 clones listed, roughly 85% are singletons. This sequence originates from an adult in good health. This chain joins TRBV5-4 and TRBJ1-6; 8 bases align to TRBD1. The material sequenced was peripheral blood, taken on day 0 of AZD1222 vaccination. CDR3 region: CASSLQTGANSPLHF. The CDR3 DNA reads TGTGCCAGCAGCTTGCAGACAGGGGCTAATTCACCCCTCCACTTT.